These 4 T cell receptor beta chains share one sample of origin, sequenced in a study of T cells in Graves' hyperthyroidism and ophthalmopathy. Amplified regions were TCR beta CDR3 sequences from RNA transcripts. HTBI primers were the set used in a first-round RT-PCR of the TCR CDR3. A single record per CDR3 protein comes from TCRdb applying MiXCR to the multiplex PCR reads. The profile covers about half a million distinct CDR3 sequences, with around a quarter appearing a single time and 11% taken by the ten largest. The sample comprised blood. These receptors were obtained from a woman in her 30s with Graves' ophthalmopathy.

This clonotype was detected only a few times. The V gene is TRBV6-2 or TRBV6-3, the J gene TRBJ1-1; TRBD1 aligns across 8 bases. Germline V gene lookup returns CDR1 MNHEY and CDR2 SVGEGT. J gave up 10 bases and V 2 bases, and 6 bases lay outside the gene matches. CDR3 length: 13 residues. This CDR3 reads CASSYPQDRAAFF. CDR3 coding DNA: TGTGCCAGCAGTTACCCCCAGGACAGGGCAGCTTTCTTT.

Many counts were recorded for this clonotype. The chain combines TRBV20-1 with TRBJ1-2; no firm D call. From germline, CDR1 is DFQATT and CDR2 SNEGSKA (reference sequence). The CDR3 is made up of 14 amino acids. V lost 6 bases to trimming and J lost 8 bases, with 22 bases between them. The CDR3 sequence is CSARLRGGTEGYTF. CDR3 in DNA: TGCAGTGCCCGACTTCGGGGTGGAACGGAAGGCTACACCTTC.

V gene TRBV27 combines with J gene TRBJ1-1, with D maybe TRBD1 (5 bases). Per the germline V gene, CDR1 is MNHEY and CDR2 is SMNVEV (reference sequence). V lost 1 base to trimming and J lost 1 base, with 19 bases between them. CDR3 length: 18 amino acids. For the CDR3, the DNA is TGTGCCAGCAGTTTATTATTCTTTGAGGGACCCTCGAACACTGAAGCTTTCTTT. Its protein is CASSLLFFEGPSNTEAFF.

The V gene is TRBV19, the J gene TRBJ1-1; 7 bases are a match to TRBD1. Germline loops: CDR1 LNHDA, CDR2 SQIVND (reference sequence). The CDR3 length is 13 residues. V lost 7 bases, J lost 6 bases, and 8 bases stayed unmatched. The CDR3 coding sequence is TGTGCCAGTACAACGGACAGGAGCGCTGAAGCTTTCTTT. Its protein product is CASTTDRSAEAFF.